This T cell receptor beta chain was documented in a study of cytomegalovirus exposure and HLA in healthy donors. Researchers ran the PCR with 60 Vbeta and 13 Jbeta primers. Data came from immunoSEQ multiplex PCR; TCRdb stores just in-frame clones and leaves some out. The sample shows about 180,000 clones, about 80% of them seen only once. Comment on this clone: Its antigen remains unidentified.

There are 14 residues in the CDR3. Trimming took 5 bases from V and 7 from J; bases not matched to a gene: 3. Germline CDR1 is PRHDT and CDR2 is FYEKMQ (reference sequence). Study-wide results and caveats: Accurate HLA-A and HLA-B prediction from TCR beta sequences was reported for most subjects. Researchers had no immune exposure information except CMV serostatus available.

The rearrangement links TRBV13 to TRBJ2-1; 12 bases map to TRBD1. This TCR was sampled from a young man in good health and CMV-seronegative. The specimen sequenced was PBMCs. The DNA of the CDR3 is TGTGCCAGCAGCGGGGACAGGGGGCGAAATGAGCAGTTCTTC. Translating gives CASSGDRGRNEQFF. Using reference TRBV13 and TRBJ2-1 for the parts outside the CDR3, the full variable domain is AAGVIQSPRHLIKEKRETATLKCYPIPRHDTVYWYQQGPGQDPQFLISFYEKMQSDKGSIPDRFSAQQFSDYHSELNMSSLELGDSALYFCASSGDRGRNEQFFGPGTRLTVL.